The clone carrying this TCR beta chain was observed a few times. These data are taken from a study of blood T cells in healthy people across ages. It was with a sample-barcoded 5' primer and a J-beta primer mix that a second PCR of roughly 7 to 12 cycles was run. Each TCR beta cDNA got a 12-nucleotide random molecular identifier. TCRdb recomputed calls from the 5' RACE reads with MiXCR, one row per CDR3 protein. The table lists some 1.6 million distinct CDR3 sequences, around 36% of them singletons. Every donor gave about 9 milliliters of peripheral blood. CDR1 and CDR2 (germline): LGHDT, YNNKEL (reference sequence). V shed 0 bases, J shed 6 bases, and the junction held 11 bases outside the gene matches. The CDR3 runs to 17 residues.

This chain connects TRBV3-1 to TRBJ1-5, with 7 bases matching TRBD1. This TCR was recovered from a woman younger than 45 in good health. Sequenced sample: blood. The CDR3 spells CASSQDPRGGLFQPQHF. For the CDR3, the DNA is TGTGCCAGCAGCCAAGACCCAAGAGGGGGCCTTTTTCAGCCCCAGCATTTT.